This passage covers 26 T cell receptor beta chains from one sample sequenced in a study of cytomegalovirus exposure and HLA in healthy donors. Researchers ran the PCR with 60 Vbeta and 13 Jbeta primers. Sequenced by immunoSEQ multiplex PCR; TCRdb stores in-frame clones only, minus some. The sample has under 150,000 clones; around 80% are singletons. Sequences were obtained from PBMCs. The receptors shown here come from a boy aged 2 to 10 in good health and CMV-seronegative.

The chain joins TRBV7-9 to TRBJ2-1, with TRBD1 identical over 10 bases. Germline assignment: CDR1 SEHNR and CDR2 FQNEAQ (reference sequence). V gave up 5 bases and J gave up 5 bases; unmatched junction bases: 6. The CDR3 length is 15 residues. The CDR3 nucleotides are TGTGCCAGCAGCACCCGACAGGGGGCAAACAATGAGCAGTTCTTC. This gives the protein CASSTRQGANNEQFF.

This clone was detected once. The rearrangement uses TRBV14 and TRBJ1-6; D remains ambiguous. The V end was cut by 1 base, the J end by 0 bases, with 10 bases between. The CDR3 totals 17 residues. Germline V gene sequence: CDR1 SGHDN, CDR2 FVKESK. This chain's CDR3 is CASSQVRTNSYNSPLHF. DNA for the CDR3: TGTGCCAGCAGCCAAGTACGCACAAACTCCTATAATTCACCCCTCCACTTT.

The rearrangement joins TRBV21-1 to TRBJ2-5; the table gives TRBD1 as D, unverified against the DNA. TRBV21-1 is noted as a pseudogene. The CDR3 is 18 residues long. CDR3 nucleotide sequence: TGTGCCAGCAGCAAATTGATATGGGACAGGGGACAACAAGAGACCCAGTACTTC. Residues: CASSKLIWDRGQQETQYF.

The chain employs TRBV5-8 and TRBJ1-2; D not resolved. The CDR3 is made up of 13 amino acids. Trimming cost V 4 bases and J 4 bases, with 11 bases left between them. CDR1 SGHTS and CDR2 YDEGEE come from the germline V gene. CDR3 amino acids: CASSPASVYGYTF. CDR3 nucleotide sequence: TGTGCCAGCAGCCCCGCGTCGGTCTATGGCTACACCTTC. The whole variable domain, remainder taken from reference TRBV5-8 and TRBJ1-2, is EAGVTQSPTHLIKTRGQQATLRCSPISGHTSVYWYQQALGLGLQFLLWYDEGEERNRGNFPPRFSGRQFPNYSSELNVNALELEDSALYLCASSPASVYGYTFGSGTRLTVV.

The J gene is TRBJ1-1, the V gene TRBV7-3; D call uncertain. V dropped 3 bases and J dropped 5 bases, with 13 bases sitting between them. Germline V gives CDR1 SGHTA, CDR2 FQGTGA. This CDR3 is 14 amino acids long. The CDR3 loop is CASSFPVETTEAFF. The DNA for the CDR3 is TGTGCCAGCAGCTTTCCCGTAGAAACGACTGAAGCTTTCTTT.

The rearrangement links TRBV6-6 to TRBJ2-2, with D unresolved. The CDR3 contains 14 residues. Germline lookup yields CDR1 MNHNY and CDR2 SVGAGI (reference sequence). V was shortened by 2 bases and J by 4 bases, with 8 bases between the two germline ends. The CDR3 region is CASSYRPSTGELFF. The CDR3 region has the DNA TGTGCCAGCAGTTACCGCCCCAGCACCGGGGAGCTGTTTTTT.

This clone turned up a few times. This rearrangement joins TRBV6-5 to TRBJ2-5; 10 bases agree with TRBD2. The CDR3 consists of 15 residues. With V trimmed by 4 bases and J by 4 bases, 6 bases remained unmatched. Germline V gene sequence: CDR1 MNHEY, CDR2 SVGAGI. The CDR3 coding sequence is TGTGCCAGCAGTTCGAATAGCGGGGGGCCAGAGACCCAGTACTTC. This sequence encodes CASSSNSGGPETQYF.

The rearrangement joins TRBV7-9 to TRBJ1-1; D possibly corresponds to TRBD1 (6 bases). The CDR3 spans 14 residues. V lost 4 bases and J 1 base, leaving 10 bases between the germline ends. Germline V gene data show CDR1 as SEHNR and CDR2 as FQNEAQ (reference sequence). The CDR3, as DNA: TGTGCCAGCAGCTACTACAGGGAGAACACTGAAGCTTTCTTT. Residues: CASSYYRENTEAFF.

CDR3 amino acids: CASSSFSDRDLNYGYTF. The CDR3 DNA is TGTGCCAGCAGCTCCTTCTCCGACAGGGACCTTAACTATGGCTACACCTTC. This sequence joins TRBV7-9 and TRBJ1-2; 7 bases line up with TRBD1. The CDR3 loop spans 17 amino acids. CDR1 SEHNR and CDR2 FQNEAQ come from the germline V gene (reference sequence). After removal of 4 bases from V and 1 base from J, the junction contained 12 bases not matched to a gene.

The V gene is TRBV6-4, the J gene TRBJ2-1, with TRBD1 as a possible D gene (5 bases). Trimming shortened V by 2 bases and J by 5 bases, and 13 bases separated the two germline ends. The CDR3 spans 15 residues. Germline lookup yields CDR1 MRHNA and CDR2 SNTAGT. Written as DNA, the CDR3 is TGTGCCAGCAGTGACAAGGGGCTTAAGAACAATGAGCAGTTCTTC. Its translation: CASSDKGLKNNEQFF.

J is TRBJ2-5 and V is TRBV4-1; 10 positions match TRBD2. The tail of the sequence fits TRBJ2-7 better, so the J call may be wrong. The CDR3 spans 15 residues. Germline V lookup: CDR1 MGHRA, CDR2 YSYEKL. DNA for the CDR3: TGCGCCAGCAGCCAGGGGTCTAGCGGGGGCTACGAGCAGTACTTC. Protein: CASSQGSSGGYEQYF.

In its sample, this clone was seen a few times. The rearrangement joins TRBV15 to TRBJ2-2; 10 bases are a match to TRBD1. CDR1 is LNHNV and CDR2 is YYDKDF in the germline V gene (reference sequence). J gave up 6 bases and V 8 bases, and 9 bases lay outside the gene matches. This CDR3 has 15 amino acids. The CDR3 region is CATEAGTGAAGELFF. In DNA form, the CDR3 reads TGTGCCACCGAGGCCGGGACAGGGGCTGCCGGGGAGCTGTTTTTT.

With respect to this clone: The same CDR3 can be traced to other DNA sequences in this sample. The chain couples TRBV6-1 to TRBJ1-4; maybe TRBD1 (6 bases). V lost 3 bases and J lost 8, with 25 bases in between. The V gene's germline CDR1 is MNHNS and CDR2 SASEGT. This CDR3 comprises 18 residues. The CDR3 is CASSEGWGGGGVKEKLFF. The CDR3 coding sequence is TGTGCCAGCAGTGAGGGATGGGGTGGGGGGGGCGTAAAAGAAAAACTGTTTTTT.

V usage is TRBV18 and J usage is TRBJ2-2; weak D call: TRBD1 (6 bases). Trimming took 2 bases from V and 7 from J, leaving 11 bases between them. The CDR3 is 14 residues long. Germline V gene data show CDR1 as KGHSH and CDR2 as LQKENI. CDR3 DNA: TGTGCCAGCTCACCAGGGGGCGCCGGCGGGGAGCTGTTTTTT. Protein product: CASSPGGAGGELFF.

The rearrangement links TRBV27 to TRBJ2-7; TRBD1 matches at 9 bases. This CDR3 comprises 16 residues. Losses at the gene ends were 3 bases for V and 3 bases for J; bases not matched to a gene: 9. Germline CDR1 reads MNHEY; CDR2 reads SMNVEV (reference sequence). The CDR3 loop reads CASSLSGTGINYEQYF. The CDR3 DNA follows: TGTGCCAGCAGTTTGAGCGGGACAGGGATAAACTACGAGCAGTACTTC.

The genes are TRBV10-1 and TRBJ2-1, with TRBD2 matching 11 bases. This CDR3 is built from 15 residues. Trimming at V came to 0 bases and at J to 6 bases, leaving 1 base not matched to a gene. Per the germline V gene, CDR1 is WNHNN and CDR2 is SYGVQD (reference sequence). The CDR3 sequence is CASSESLAGANEQFF. In nucleotides, the CDR3 is TGCGCCAGCAGTGAGTCACTAGCGGGGGCCAATGAGCAGTTCTTC.

This sequence joins TRBV9 and TRBJ2-3; 12 bases line up with TRBD2. V dropped 4 bases and J dropped 2; count of bases not matched to a gene: 11. Germline values: CDR1 SGDLS, CDR2 YYNGEE. The CDR3 is 18 amino acids. CDR3 sequence: CASSLRTSGDPFTDTQYF. The CDR3 DNA reads TGTGCCAGCAGCCTTCGGACTAGCGGGGACCCCTTCACAGATACGCAGTATTTT.

This clone was seen just once. The chain is built from TRBV18 and TRBJ2-3; 8 bases fit TRBD2. The CDR3 runs to 16 residues. The ends lost 5 bases at V and 2 bases at J; junction bases unmatched: 9. Germline loops: CDR1 KGHSH, CDR2 LQKENI. The CDR3 sequence: CASSTVAGSPTDTQYF. The CDR3 DNA is TGTGCCAGCTCAACCGTAGCGGGGAGTCCCACAGATACGCAGTATTTT.

This clone was seen a single time. The V gene is TRBV30, the J gene TRBJ1-2; TRBD1 aligns across 11 bases. Germline-derived CDR1 and CDR2 are GTSNPN and SVGIG (reference sequence). The CDR3 spans 15 residues. J was trimmed by 6 bases and V by 1 base; bases with no gene match: 7. CDR3 sequence (DNA): TGTGCCTGGAGTGGGAGGGACAGGGGGTCGGATGGCTACACCTTC. Translated, it gives CAWSGRDRGSDGYTF.

The chain employs TRBV5-1 and TRBJ2-5, with TRBD2 identical over 13 bases. This CDR3 is built from 17 residues. Germline CDR1 reads SGHRS; CDR2 reads YFSETQ. With V trimmed by 0 bases and J by 2 bases, 4 bases remained unmatched. The CDR3: CASSLGGLAGVQETQYF. As DNA, the CDR3 is TGCGCCAGCAGCTTGGGAGGACTAGCGGGAGTACAAGAGACCCAGTACTTC. Looking up the rest from reference TRBV5-1 and TRBJ2-5 gives the full variable domain: KAGVTQTPRYLIKTRGQQVTLSCSPISGHRSVSWYQQTPGQGLQFLFEYFSETQRNKGNFPGRFSGRQFSNSRSEMNVSTLELGDSALYLCASSLGGLAGVQETQYFGPGTRLLVL.

This rearrangement joins TRBV4-3 to TRBJ2-2; D is unclear. The CDR3 runs to 17 residues. CDR1 is LGHNA, CDR2 YSLEER, per germline. The ends were cut back, 3 bases at V and 0 bases at J, with 14 bases in the middle. The CDR3 loop is CASSQRLDSSNTGELFF. The CDR3 DNA follows: TGCGCCAGCAGCCAGAGGCTTGACTCTTCGAACACCGGGGAGCTGTTTTTT.

The V gene is TRBV29-1, the J gene TRBJ1-3; D call uncertain. Germline values: CDR1 SQVTM, CDR2 ANQGSEA. The CDR3 spans 14 residues. V shed 0 bases and J shed 2 bases, with 8 bases lying between them. CDR3 nucleotide sequence: TGCAGCGTTGAAGATGGGCGAGCTGGAAACACCATATATTTT. Protein sequence: CSVEDGRAGNTIYF. The complete variable domain, with remaining parts taken from reference TRBV29-1 and TRBJ1-3, reads SAVISQKPSRDICQRGTSLTIQCQVDSQVTMMFWYRQQPGQSLTLIATANQGSEATYESGFVIDKFPISRPNLTFSTLTVSNMSPEDSSIYLCSVEDGRAGNTIYFGEGSWLTVV.

Within the sample, this clone is medium-sized. This rearrangement joins TRBV6-5 to TRBJ2-1; 10 bases agree with TRBD2. The germline V gene has CDR1 MNHEY and CDR2 SVGAGI. J was trimmed by 8 bases and V by 6 bases; bases with no gene match: 7. This CDR3 region has 14 residues. The CDR3 reads CASRRGSGRHEQFF. The CDR3, as DNA: TGTGCCAGCAGGCGGGGTAGCGGGAGGCATGAGCAGTTCTTC.

V gene TRBV5-6 combines with J gene TRBJ2-7; 7 bases are a match to TRBD1. The V and J ends lost 4 bases and 6 bases, in that order; junction bases with no gene match: 19. This CDR3 contains 17 residues. Germline V CDR1 and CDR2: SGHDT, YYEEEE. The CDR3 sequence is CASSDSYRQGVRGEQYF. In DNA, the CDR3 is TGTGCCAGCAGCGACAGTTACCGGCAGGGGGTGCGTGGCGAGCAGTACTTC.

The chain recombines TRBV4-2 with TRBJ2-5, with TRBD1 matching over 10 bases. The J call is uncertain, as TRBJ2-7 better fits the DNA end. The CDR3 has 16 residues. Germline lookup yields CDR1 LGHNA and CDR2 YNFKEQ. CDR3 in amino acids: CASSQGAGTGDYEQYF. CDR3 in DNA: TGTGCCAGCAGCCAGGGAGCCGGGACAGGGGACTACGAGCAGTACTTC.

The count of this clone is one. The gene calls are TRBV4-1 and TRBJ1-5; a possible D gene is TRBD1 (5 bases). The CDR3 is 18 residues long. V shed 0 bases and J shed 4 bases, with 19 bases lying between them. Germline V CDR1 and CDR2: MGHRA, YSYEKL. CDR3 protein: CASSQESPGRNYNQPQHF. DNA for the CDR3: TGCGCCAGCAGCCAAGAGAGCCCAGGGAGGAACTATAATCAGCCCCAGCATTTT.